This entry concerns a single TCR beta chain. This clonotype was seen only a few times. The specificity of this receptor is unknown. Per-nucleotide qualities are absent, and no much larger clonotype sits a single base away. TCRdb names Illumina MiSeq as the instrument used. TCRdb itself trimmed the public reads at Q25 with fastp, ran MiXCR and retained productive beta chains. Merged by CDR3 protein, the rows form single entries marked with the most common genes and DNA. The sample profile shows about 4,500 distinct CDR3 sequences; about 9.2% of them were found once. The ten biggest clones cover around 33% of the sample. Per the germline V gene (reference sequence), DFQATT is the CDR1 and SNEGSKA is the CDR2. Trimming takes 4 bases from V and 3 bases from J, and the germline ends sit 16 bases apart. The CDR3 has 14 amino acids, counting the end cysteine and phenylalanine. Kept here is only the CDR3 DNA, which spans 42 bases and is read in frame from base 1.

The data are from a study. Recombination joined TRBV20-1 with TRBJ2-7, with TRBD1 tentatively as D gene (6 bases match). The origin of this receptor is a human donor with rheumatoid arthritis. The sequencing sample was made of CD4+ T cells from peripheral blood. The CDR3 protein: CSANRDTANYEQYF. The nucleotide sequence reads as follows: TGCAGTGCTAACCGGGACACGGCGAACTACGAGCAGTACTTC.